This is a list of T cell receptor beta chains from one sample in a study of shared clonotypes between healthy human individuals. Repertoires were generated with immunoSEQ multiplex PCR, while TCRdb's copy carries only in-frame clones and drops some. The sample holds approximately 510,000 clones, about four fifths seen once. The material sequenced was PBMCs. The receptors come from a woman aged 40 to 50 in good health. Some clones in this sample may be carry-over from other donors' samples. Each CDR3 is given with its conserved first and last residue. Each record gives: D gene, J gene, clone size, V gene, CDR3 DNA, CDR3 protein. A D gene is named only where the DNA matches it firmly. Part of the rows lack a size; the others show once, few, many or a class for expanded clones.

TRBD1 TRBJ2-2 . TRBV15 TGTGCCACCAGCAGAGATGGGACAGCGAACACCGGGGAGCTGTTTTTT CATSRDGTANTGELFF
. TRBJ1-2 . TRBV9 TGTGCCAGCAGCGTAGGTAGCCTTAACTATGGCTACACCTTC CASSVGSLNYGYTF
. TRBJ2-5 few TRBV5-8 TGTGCCAGCAGCCCCGGGGGAGGGGGCCAAGAGACCCAGTACTTC CASSPGGGGQETQYF
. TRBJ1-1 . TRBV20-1 TGCAGTGCTTGGGCGAACACTGAAGCTTTCTTT CSAWANTEAFF
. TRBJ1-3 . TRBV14 TGTGCCAGCAGCCAAACAGGAGGTGGAAACACCATATATTTT CASSQTGGGNTIYF
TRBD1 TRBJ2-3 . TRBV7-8 TGTGCCAGCAGACCAGACAGGGGGCGGAGCACAGATACGCAGTATTTT CASRPDRGRSTDTQYF
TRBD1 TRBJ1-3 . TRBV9 TGTGCCAGCAGCGTAGGTTCGGGGACAGGGGTCTCTGGAAACACCATATATTTT CASSVGSGTGVSGNTIYF
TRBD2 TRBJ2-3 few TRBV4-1 TGCGCCAGCAGCTTCGTCGGGCTAGCGGGAGGGCAAACAGATACGCAGTATTTT CASSFVGLAGGQTDTQYF
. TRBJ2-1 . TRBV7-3 TGTGCCAGCAGCCTTGGGGGGCCGACTATAAATGAGCAGTTCTTC CASSLGGPTINEQFF
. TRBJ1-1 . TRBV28 TGTGCCAGCAGTTTAGGCAGGGCCAACACTGAAGCTTTCTTT CASSLGRANTEAFF
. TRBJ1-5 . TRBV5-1 TGCGCCAGTCGACCAGGAGTTCGGAATCAGCCCCAGCATTTT CASRPGVRNQPQHF
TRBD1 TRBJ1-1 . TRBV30 TGTGCCATCTCACCCGGGACAGGGAACACTGAAGCTTTCTTT CAISPGTGNTEAFF
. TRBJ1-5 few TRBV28 TGTGCCAGCAGTCCAGGGTTAGTGAACCAGCCCCAGCATTTT CASSPGLVNQPQHF
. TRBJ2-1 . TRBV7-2 TGTGCCAGCAGCCCTCGGGTGGGATCCTACAATGAGCAGTTCTTC CASSPRVGSYNEQFF
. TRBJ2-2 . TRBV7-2 TGTGCCAGCAGCAAGACCCCCGGGAACACCGGGGAGCTGTTTTTT CASSKTPGNTGELFF
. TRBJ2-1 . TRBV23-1 TGCGCCAGCAGTCAATCGGGGGTGGGCGATTCCACCACAATGGGTGAGCAGTTCTTC CASSQSGVGDSTTMGEQFF
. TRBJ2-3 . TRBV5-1 TGCGCCAGCAGCTTGCCATTGGGCGGGAGCACAGATACGCAGTATTTT CASSLPLGGSTDTQYF
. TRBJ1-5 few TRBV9 TGTGCCAGCAGCCCACTCCGGTTGGGCAATCAGCCCCAGCATTTT CASSPLRLGNQPQHF
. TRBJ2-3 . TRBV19 TGTGCCAGTAGCGCGGGGCAGAGGAGGTCAGATACGCAGTATTTT CASSAGQRRSDTQYF
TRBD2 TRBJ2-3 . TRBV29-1 TGCAGCGTTGATACGGGAGGTTTTACAGATACGCAGTATTTT CSVDTGGFTDTQYF
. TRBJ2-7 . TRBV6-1 TGTGCCAGCAGTGCTGTAGGGGACGAGCAGTACTTC CASSAVGDEQYF
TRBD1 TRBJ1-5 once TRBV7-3 TGTGCCAGCAGCTTAATATCCCGTGACAGGGCGGGCAATCAGCCCCAGCATTTT CASSLISRDRAGNQPQHF
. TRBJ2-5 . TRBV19 TGTGCCAGTAGTAGGGGGCAGCAAGAGACCCAGTACTTC CASSRGQQETQYF
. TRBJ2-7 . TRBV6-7 TGTGCCAGCAGTTACTCGACCCGACAGGAACGCTACGAGCAGTACTTC CASSYSTRQERYEQYF
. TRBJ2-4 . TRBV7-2 TGTGCCAGCAGCTTAGACAGGGTAGTCGACATTCAGTACTTC CASSLDRVVDIQYF
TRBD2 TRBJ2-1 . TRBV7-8 TGTGCCAGCAACCCCGGGACTAGCGTATACAATGAGCAGTTCTTC CASNPGTSVYNEQFF
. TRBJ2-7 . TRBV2 TGTGCCAGGGGTGGGGGGAGCTCCTACGAGCAGTACTTC CARGGGSSYEQYF
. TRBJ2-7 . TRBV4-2 TGTGCCAGCAGCCGGTCGGACAGTGAGTCCTACGAGCAGTACTTC CASSRSDSESYEQYF
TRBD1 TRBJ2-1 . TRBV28 TGTGCCAGCAGTCAAACCGGGACAGGGCTTGGCAATGAGCAGTTCTTC CASSQTGTGLGNEQFF
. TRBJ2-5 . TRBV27 TGTGCCAGCAGTCTCCGAGAAGGGGAGACCCAGTACTTC CASSLREGETQYF
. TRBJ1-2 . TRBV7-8 TGTGCCAGCAGCCGGGAGGAGGACTATGGCTACACCTTC CASSREEDYGYTF
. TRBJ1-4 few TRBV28 TGTGCCAGCAGTTTGGGGATACTTGGAGAAAAACTGTTTTTT CASSLGILGEKLFF
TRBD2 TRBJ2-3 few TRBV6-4 TGTGCCAGCAGTGACTCGGGGGAGGGCGGAGGCACGCAGTATTTT CASSDSGEGGGTQYF
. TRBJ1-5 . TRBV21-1 TGTGCCAGCAGCACTCGGACAGGGAATGTGGGCAATCAGCCCCAGCATTTT CASSTRTGNVGNQPQHF
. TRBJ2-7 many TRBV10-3 TGTGCCATCAGTGAGTCGCCCGGGACCTCCTACGAGCAGTACTTC CAISESPGTSYEQYF
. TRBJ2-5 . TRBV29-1 TGCAGCGTTGAACGGCCAGGGGGGAGAGAGACCCAGTACTTC CSVERPGGRETQYF